This TCR beta chain was retrieved from a study of circulating and synovial CD4+ cells in juvenile arthritis. Study-level findings and limits: Bulk blood CD4 repertoires were more diverse than these. T cell genome counts differed by at least an order of magnitude between CPL and CD4 samples. Circulating pathogenic-like and bulk T cells looked alike by Vbeta family usage.

On this clone itself: Its antigen is as yet unknown.

The table came from immunoSEQ multiplex PCR; TCRdb's copy has only in-frame clones and leaves some out. The profile covers about 16,000 clones, with under 95% appearing a single time and less than 0.95% taken by the ten largest. This CDR3 has 13 amino acids. Per the germline V gene, CDR1 is KGHSH and CDR2 is LQKENI. V trimming: 8 bases; J trimming: 2 bases; junction bases outside the gene matches: 3. Patients with active juvenile idiopathic arthritis donated these samples. The TCR comes from a human donor with juvenile idiopathic arthritis. The chain employs TRBV18 and TRBJ2-5; 9 bases are a match to TRBD2. The sample comprised CD4+ T cells from blood. The CDR3, as DNA: TGTGCCAGCCAAACTAGCGGGCAAGAGACCCAGTACTTC. It is translated as CASQTSGQETQYF.